This TCR beta chain was retrieved from a study of cytomegalovirus exposure and HLA in healthy donors. Using immunoSEQ multiplex PCR, the repertoire was profiled, and TCRdb retains in-frame clones only, with some absent. The table shows under 350,000 clones, with about 86% occurring only once. To note about this clone: Its antigen is not known.

Study observations and caveats: In vitro testing confirmed a few CMV-associated chains as specific for CMV antigens. High specificity and sensitivity for cytomegalovirus status were reported for the classifier.

With 3 bases clipped from V and 7 bases from J, the junction kept 20 bases outside the gene matches. The CDR3 totals 18 residues. Germline CDR1 reads SGHDT; CDR2 reads YYEEEE. The rearrangement uses TRBV5-6 and TRBJ2-7; 9 bases agree with TRBD1. The receptor was isolated from a woman younger than 30 in good health and CMV-seronegative. Sequenced input: PBMCs. CDR3 in amino acids: CASSSGTGILRWAKEQYF. As DNA, the CDR3 is TGTGCCAGCAGCTCCGGGACAGGGATCCTCCGATGGGCGAAGGAGCAGTACTTC.